These 14 T cell receptor beta chains came from one sample sequenced in a study of cytomegalovirus exposure and HLA in healthy donors. The PCR was carried out with 60 Vbeta primers and 13 Jbeta primers. This table comes from immunoSEQ multiplex PCR, and its TCRdb copy is limited to in-frame clones, with some not included. The sample holds tens of thousands of clones, 62% seen once. Sequenced input: PBMCs. The receptor source for this set is a male donor in good health and CMV-seropositive.

CDR3 nucleotide sequence: TGTGCCAGAAGTTTAAGCGGAGGGGAAAACACCGGGGAGCTGTTTTTT. This gives the protein CARSLSGGENTGELFF. The chain couples TRBV5-3 to TRBJ2-2; TRBD2 is a possible D gene (6 bases). TRBV5-3 has ORF status, its function being uncertain. The V and J ends lost 5 bases and 2 bases respectively, with 16 bases between them. The CDR3 length is 16 residues.

The chain couples TRBV28 to TRBJ1-6; D possibly corresponds to TRBD1 (5 bases). The germline V gene has CDR1 MDHEN and CDR2 SYDVKM. The V end lost 1 base, the J end lost 5 bases, and 9 bases lay between the germline ends. The CDR3 contains 15 residues. The CDR3 loop reads CASSLLGRDNSPLHF. The CDR3 nucleotides read TGTGCCAGCAGTTTATTGGGCAGGGATAATTCACCCCTCCACTTT.

The V gene is TRBV27, the J gene TRBJ2-1; perhaps TRBD2 as D (6 bases). Germline CDR1 MNHEY, CDR2 SMNVEV (reference sequence). V lost 2 bases, J lost 7 bases, and 15 bases lay in between. This CDR3 is built from 15 residues. CDR3 coding DNA: TGTGCCAGCAGTTTAGGTGGGGGGTTCGGAAATGAGCAGTTCTTC. Encoded protein: CASSLGGGFGNEQFF.

The rearrangement uses TRBV28 and TRBJ1-2; 8 bases agree with TRBD1. V gave up 7 bases and J gave up 4 bases; unmatched junction bases: 8. This CDR3 has 14 amino acids. Germline-derived CDR1 and CDR2 are MDHEN and SYDVKM. Here the CDR3 reads CASKRTGMSYGYTF. The CDR3 DNA is TGTGCCAGCAAAAGGACAGGGATGTCCTATGGCTACACCTTC.

The table lists this clone with a few counts. This chain uses TRBV7-6 with TRBJ2-5; tentative D call: TRBD1 (7 bases). CDR3 size: 15 residues. V was clipped by 5 bases and J by 5 bases, with 18 bases between them. The germline gives CDR1 SGHVS, CDR2 FNYEAQ. The CDR3 coding sequence is TGTGCCAGCAGCGAAATGGCAGGGGGAGGCGAGACCCAGTACTTC. It codes for CASSEMAGGGETQYF.

This clone showed up just once. The V gene is TRBV10-3, the J gene TRBJ1-2; TRBD1 aligns across 7 bases. CDR3 length equals 13 residues. Germline CDR1 reads ENHRY; CDR2 reads SYGVKD. Trimming at V came to 7 bases and at J to 4 bases, leaving 6 bases not matched to a gene. CDR3 loop: CAITTDRSYGYTF. In DNA, the CDR3 is TGTGCCATCACCACGGACAGGTCCTATGGCTACACCTTC.

The rearrangement joins TRBV6-5 to TRBJ1-1; maybe TRBD1 (6 bases). CDR1 is MNHEY and CDR2 is SVGAGI in the germline V gene. The CDR3 contains 13 residues. Trimming took 6 bases from V and 10 from J, leaving 18 bases between them. The CDR3 reads CASRTTTGWAAFF. The CDR3 DNA is TGTGCCAGCAGGACCACTACAGGGTGGGCAGCTTTCTTT.

This clone was counted only a few times. In DNA, the CDR3 is TGTGCCTGGAGTGGCCGACAGGCGACCTACGAGCAGTACTTC. This translates into CAWSGRQATYEQYF. The chain joins TRBV30 to TRBJ2-7; possible D gene TRBD1, 6 bases. This CDR3 has 14 amino acids. Trimming took off 1 base at V and 2 bases at J, with 12 bases between the two ends. CDR1 is GTSNPN and CDR2 is SVGIG in the germline V gene (reference sequence).

This sequence joins TRBV15 and TRBJ2-1; 13 positions match TRBD2. In germline, CDR1 is LNHNV, CDR2 YYDKDF (reference sequence). CDR3 length: 16 residues. With 1 base clipped from V and 16 bases from J, the junction kept 13 bases outside the gene matches. DNA of the CDR3: TGTGCCACCAGCAGAGGTTCTAGACTAGCGGGGGGTGAGCGCTTCTTC. This gives the protein CATSRGSRLAGGERFF.

The chain employs TRBV5-4 and TRBJ2-5; D not certain. Trimming took off 3 bases at V and 4 bases at J, with 10 bases between the two ends. The CDR3 is 13 residues long. Germline CDR1 SGHNT, CDR2 YYREEE (reference sequence). Here the CDR3 reads CASSWQETETQYF. The CDR3 DNA is TGTGCCAGCAGCTGGCAGGAAACAGAGACCCAGTACTTC.

The rearrangement uses TRBV30 and TRBJ1-6, with 7 bases lining up with TRBD1. Per germline, CDR1 GTSNPN and CDR2 SVGIG (reference sequence). Trimming removed 1 base from V and 5 bases from J; junction bases left unmatched: 5. CDR3 size: 15 residues. Here the CDR3 DNA reads TGTGCCTGGAGTGGCGAAGGACAGGATAATTCACCCCTCCACTTT. It encodes CAWSGEGQDNSPLHF.

The chain recombines TRBV6-6 with TRBJ2-7; TRBD2 aligns across 9 bases. CDR1 MNHNY and CDR2 SVGAGI come from the germline V gene (reference sequence). The CDR3 length is 14 residues. The V and J ends lost 10 bases and 1 base, in that order; junction bases with no gene match: 8. The CDR3 DNA sequence: TGTGCCACCACGACTAGCGGTCCATCCTACGAGCAGTACTTC. It is translated as CATTTSGPSYEQYF.

This rearrangement joins TRBV5-6 to TRBJ1-5, with D tentatively TRBD1 (5 bases). V gave up 0 bases and J gave up 0 bases, with 13 bases separating them. The CDR3 has 17 residues. Germline CDR1 SGHDT, CDR2 YYEEEE. The CDR3 sequence: CASSLVPGPYSNQPQHF. CDR3 DNA: TGTGCCAGCAGCTTGGTCCCAGGGCCATATAGCAATCAGCCCCAGCATTTT.

This chain uses TRBV9 with TRBJ2-7; 9 nucleotides agree with TRBD1. The germline CDR1 and CDR2 sequences are SGDLS and YYNGEE. CDR3 length: 15 residues. The V segment lost 3 bases and the J segment 0 bases; nucleotides outside the gene matches: 4. The DNA for the CDR3 is TGTGCCAGCAGCGGGGGACAGGGCCCCTCCTACGAGCAGTACTTC. Translation: CASSGGQGPSYEQYF.